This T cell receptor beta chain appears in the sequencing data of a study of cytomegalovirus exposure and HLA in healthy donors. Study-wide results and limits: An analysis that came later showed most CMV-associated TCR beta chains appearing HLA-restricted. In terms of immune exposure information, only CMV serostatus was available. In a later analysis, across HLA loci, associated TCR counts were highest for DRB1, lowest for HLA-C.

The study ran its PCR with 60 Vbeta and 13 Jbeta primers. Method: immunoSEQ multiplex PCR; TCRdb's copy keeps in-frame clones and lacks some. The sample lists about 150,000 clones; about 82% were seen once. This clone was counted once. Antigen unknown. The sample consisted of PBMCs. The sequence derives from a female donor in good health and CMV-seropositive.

CDR3 sequence reads: CASSLFGGDGYTF. In DNA, the CDR3 is TGTGCCAGCAGCTTGTTTGGGGGGGACGGCTACACCTTC. This chain connects TRBV11-2 to TRBJ1-2; tentatively, D is TRBD1 (5 bases). The V end was cut by 3 bases, the J end by 8 bases, with 13 bases between. This CDR3 spans 13 amino acids. Germline V gives CDR1 SGHAT, CDR2 FQNNGV.